In its sample, the clone carrying this T cell receptor (beta chain) was seen a few times. TCRdb keeps only in-frame clones here, not all; method: immunoSEQ multiplex PCR. This table holds over 15,000 clones, approximately 70% found once. There are 14 residues in the CDR3. Trimming left V 6 bases short and J 4 bases short, with 12 bases between. CDR1 is MNHEY, CDR2 SMNVEV, per germline (reference sequence). This entry belongs to a study of neoadjuvant anti-PD-1 for oral cavity cancer. The receptor comes from a person aged 40 to 85 with oral cavity squamous cell carcinoma. The chain links TRBV27 to TRBJ2-2; D not certain. Sequenced material: PBMCs, taken before nivolumab (anti-PD-1) treatment. CDR3: CASSQRTPTGELFF. The CDR3 DNA reads TGTGCCAGCAGCCAACGAACCCCCACCGGGGAGCTGTTTTTT.